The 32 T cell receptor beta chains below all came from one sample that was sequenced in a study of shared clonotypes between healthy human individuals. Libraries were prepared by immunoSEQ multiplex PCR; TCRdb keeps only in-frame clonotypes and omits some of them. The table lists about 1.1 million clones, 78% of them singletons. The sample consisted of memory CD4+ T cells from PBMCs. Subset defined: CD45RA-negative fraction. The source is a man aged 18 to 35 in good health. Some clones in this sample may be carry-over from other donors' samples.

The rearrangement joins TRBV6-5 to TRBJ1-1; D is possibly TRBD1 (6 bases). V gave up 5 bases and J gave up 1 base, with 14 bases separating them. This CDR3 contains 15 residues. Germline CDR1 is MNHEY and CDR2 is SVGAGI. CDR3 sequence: CASSLQGTGNTEAFF. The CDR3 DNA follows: TGTGCCAGCAGTCTACAGGGCACTGGGAACACTGAAGCTTTCTTT.

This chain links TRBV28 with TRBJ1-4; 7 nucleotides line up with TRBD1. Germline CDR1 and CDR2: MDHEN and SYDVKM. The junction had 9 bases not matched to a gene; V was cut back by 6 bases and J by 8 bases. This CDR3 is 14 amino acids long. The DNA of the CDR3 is TGTGCCAGCAGATTGACAGGGATAGGGGAAAAACTGTTTTTT. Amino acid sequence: CASRLTGIGEKLFF.

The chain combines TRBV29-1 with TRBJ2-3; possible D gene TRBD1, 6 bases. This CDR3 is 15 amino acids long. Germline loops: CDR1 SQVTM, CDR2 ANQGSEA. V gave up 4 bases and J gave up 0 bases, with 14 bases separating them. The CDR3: CSVGAGTPSTDTQYF. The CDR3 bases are TGCAGCGTTGGGGCCGGGACACCGAGCACAGATACGCAGTATTTT.

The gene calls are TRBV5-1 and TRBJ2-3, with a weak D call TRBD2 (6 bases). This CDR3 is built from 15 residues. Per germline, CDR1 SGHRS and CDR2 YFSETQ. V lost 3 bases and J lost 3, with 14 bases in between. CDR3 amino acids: CASSSTTSYTDTQYF. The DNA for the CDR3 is TGCGCCAGCAGCTCCACGACTAGTTATACAGATACGCAGTATTTT.

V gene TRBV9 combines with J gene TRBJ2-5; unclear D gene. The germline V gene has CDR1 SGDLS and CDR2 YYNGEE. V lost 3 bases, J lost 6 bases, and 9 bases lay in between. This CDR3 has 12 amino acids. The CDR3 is CASSASGKTQYF. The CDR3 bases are TGTGCCAGCAGCGCCAGTGGGAAGACCCAGTACTTC.

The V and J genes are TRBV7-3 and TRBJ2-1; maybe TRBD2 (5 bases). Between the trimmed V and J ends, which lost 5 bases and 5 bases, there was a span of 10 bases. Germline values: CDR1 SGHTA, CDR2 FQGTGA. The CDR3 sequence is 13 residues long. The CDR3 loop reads CASSRSGDNEQFF. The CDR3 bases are TGTGCCAGCAGCCGCTCCGGGGACAATGAGCAGTTCTTC.

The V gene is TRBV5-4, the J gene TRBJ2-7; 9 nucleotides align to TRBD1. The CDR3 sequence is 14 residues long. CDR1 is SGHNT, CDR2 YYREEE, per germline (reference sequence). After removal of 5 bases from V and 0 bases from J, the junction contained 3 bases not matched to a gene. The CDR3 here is CASRRTGDSYEQYF. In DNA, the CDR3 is TGTGCCAGCAGACGGACAGGGGACTCCTACGAGCAGTACTTC.

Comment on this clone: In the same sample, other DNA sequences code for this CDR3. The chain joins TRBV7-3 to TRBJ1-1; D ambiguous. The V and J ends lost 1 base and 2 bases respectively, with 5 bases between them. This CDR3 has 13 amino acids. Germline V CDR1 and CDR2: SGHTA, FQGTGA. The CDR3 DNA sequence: TGTGCCAGCAGCTTAATTGGAAACACTGAAGCTTTCTTT. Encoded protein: CASSLIGNTEAFF. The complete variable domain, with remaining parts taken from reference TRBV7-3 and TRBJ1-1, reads GAGVSQTPSNKVTEKGKYVELRCDPISGHTALYWYRQSLGQGPEFLIYFQGTGAADDSGLPNDRFFAVRPEGSVSTLKIQRTERGDSAVYLCASSLIGNTEAFFGQGTRLTVV.

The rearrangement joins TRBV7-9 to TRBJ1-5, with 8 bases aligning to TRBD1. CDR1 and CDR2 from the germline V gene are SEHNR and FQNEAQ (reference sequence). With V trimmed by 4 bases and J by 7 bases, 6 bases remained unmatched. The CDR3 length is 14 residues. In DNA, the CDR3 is TGTGCCAGCAGCTCGGACAGGGCAGGGCAGCCCCAGCATTTT. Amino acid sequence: CASSSDRAGQPQHF.

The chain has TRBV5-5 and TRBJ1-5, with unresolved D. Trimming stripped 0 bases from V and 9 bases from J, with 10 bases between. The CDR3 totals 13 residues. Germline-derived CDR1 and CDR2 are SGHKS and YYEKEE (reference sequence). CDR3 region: CASSLVPRGPQHF. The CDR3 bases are TGTGCCAGCAGCTTGGTGCCCCGAGGGCCCCAGCATTTT.

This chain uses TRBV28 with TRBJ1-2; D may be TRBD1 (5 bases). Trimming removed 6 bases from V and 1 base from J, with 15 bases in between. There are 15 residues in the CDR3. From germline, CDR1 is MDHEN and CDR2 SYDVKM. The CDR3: CASRGQGAFNYGYTF. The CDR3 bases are TGTGCCAGCAGAGGGCAGGGCGCTTTTAACTATGGCTACACCTTC.

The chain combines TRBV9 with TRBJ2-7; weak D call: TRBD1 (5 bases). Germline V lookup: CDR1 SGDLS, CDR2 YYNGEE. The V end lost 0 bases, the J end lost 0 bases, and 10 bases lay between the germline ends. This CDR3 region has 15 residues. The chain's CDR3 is CASSVEPGNSYEQYF. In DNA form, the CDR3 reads TGTGCCAGCAGCGTAGAACCAGGGAACTCCTACGAGCAGTACTTC. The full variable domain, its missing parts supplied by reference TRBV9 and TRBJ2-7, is DSGVTQTPKHLITATGQRVTLRCSPRSGDLSVYWYQQSLDQGLQFLIQYYNGEERAKGNILERFSAQQFPDLHSELNLSSLELGDSALYFCASSVEPGNSYEQYFGPGTRLTVT.

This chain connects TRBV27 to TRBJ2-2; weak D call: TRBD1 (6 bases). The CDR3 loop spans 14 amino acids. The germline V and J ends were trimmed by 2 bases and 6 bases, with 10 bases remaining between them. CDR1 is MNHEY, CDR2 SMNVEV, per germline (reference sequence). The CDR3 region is CASSLTGYAGELFF. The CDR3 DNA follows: TGTGCCAGCAGTTTAACAGGGTATGCCGGGGAGCTGTTTTTT.

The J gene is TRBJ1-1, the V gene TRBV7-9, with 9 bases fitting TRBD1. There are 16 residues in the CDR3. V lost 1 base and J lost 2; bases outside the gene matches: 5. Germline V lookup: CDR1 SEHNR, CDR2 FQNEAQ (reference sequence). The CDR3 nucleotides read TGTGCCAGCAGCTTAGGGACAGGGGAAGGAAACACTGAAGCTTTCTTT. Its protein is CASSLGTGEGNTEAFF.

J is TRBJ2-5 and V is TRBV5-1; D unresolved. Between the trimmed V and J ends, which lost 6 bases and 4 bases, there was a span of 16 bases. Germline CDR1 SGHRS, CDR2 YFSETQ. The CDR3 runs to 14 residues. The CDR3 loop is CASNRNGVGETQYF. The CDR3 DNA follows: TGCGCCAGCAACCGAAATGGGGTGGGAGAGACCCAGTACTTC.

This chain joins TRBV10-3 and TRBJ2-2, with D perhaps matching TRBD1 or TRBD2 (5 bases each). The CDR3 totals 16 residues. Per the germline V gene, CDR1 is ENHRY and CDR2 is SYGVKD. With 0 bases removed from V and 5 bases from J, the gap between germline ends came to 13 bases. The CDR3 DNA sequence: TGTGCCATCAGTGAGTCCCGGGACCTTTTTACCGGGGAGCTGTTTTTT. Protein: CAISESRDLFTGELFF.

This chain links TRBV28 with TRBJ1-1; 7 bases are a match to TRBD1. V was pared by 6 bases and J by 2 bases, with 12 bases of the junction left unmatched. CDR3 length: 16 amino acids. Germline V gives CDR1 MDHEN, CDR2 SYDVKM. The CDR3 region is CASSRHEGGYNTEAFF. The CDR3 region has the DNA TGTGCCAGCAGCCGACACGAAGGGGGCTATAACACTGAAGCTTTCTTT.

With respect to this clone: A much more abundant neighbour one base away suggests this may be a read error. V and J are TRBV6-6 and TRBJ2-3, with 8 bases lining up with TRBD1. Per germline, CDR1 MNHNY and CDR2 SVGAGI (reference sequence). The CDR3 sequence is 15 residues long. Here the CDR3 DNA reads TGTGTCAGCAGCCTCAGACAGGGGAGCACAGATACGCAGTATTTT. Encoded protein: CVSSLRQGSTDTQYF.

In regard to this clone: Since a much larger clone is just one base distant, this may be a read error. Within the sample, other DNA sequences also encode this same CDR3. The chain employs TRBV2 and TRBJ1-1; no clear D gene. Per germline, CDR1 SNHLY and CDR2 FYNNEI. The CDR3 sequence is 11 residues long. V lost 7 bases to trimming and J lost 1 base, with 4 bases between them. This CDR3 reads CASTRNTEAFF. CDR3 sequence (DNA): TGTGCCAGCACCAGGAACACTGAAGCTTTCTTT.

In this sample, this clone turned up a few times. As DNA, the CDR3 is TGTGCCAGCAGTACCCGGGACAGGGCTGAACTAGCGAAGTTCTTC. As protein: CASSTRDRAELAKFF. The chain links TRBV6-6 to TRBJ2-1, with 9 nucleotides matching TRBD1. Germline CDR1 MNHNY, CDR2 SVGAGI (reference sequence). The CDR3 runs 15 residues. Trimming removed 5 bases from V and 14 bases from J; junction bases left unmatched: 16.

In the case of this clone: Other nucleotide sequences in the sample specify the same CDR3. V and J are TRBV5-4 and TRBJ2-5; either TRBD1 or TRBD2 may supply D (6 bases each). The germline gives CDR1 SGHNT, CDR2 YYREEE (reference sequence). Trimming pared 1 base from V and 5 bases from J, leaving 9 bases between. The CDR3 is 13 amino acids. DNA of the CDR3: TGTGCCAGCAGCTTGTCGGGGGCGGAGACCCAGTACTTC. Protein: CASSLSGAETQYF. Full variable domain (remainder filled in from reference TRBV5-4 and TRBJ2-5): ETGVTQSPTHLIKTRGQQVTLRCSSQSGHNTVSWYQQALGQGPQFIFQYYREEENGRGNFPPRFSGLQFPNYSSELNVNALELDDSALYLCASSLSGAETQYFGPGTRLLVL.

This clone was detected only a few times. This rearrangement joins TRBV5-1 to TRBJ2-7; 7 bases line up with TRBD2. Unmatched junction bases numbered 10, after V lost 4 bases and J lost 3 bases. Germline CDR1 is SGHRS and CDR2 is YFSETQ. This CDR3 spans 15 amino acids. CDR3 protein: CASSPGQRGLYEQYF. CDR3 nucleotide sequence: TGCGCCAGCAGCCCCGGCCAGCGGGGCCTCTACGAGCAGTACTTC.

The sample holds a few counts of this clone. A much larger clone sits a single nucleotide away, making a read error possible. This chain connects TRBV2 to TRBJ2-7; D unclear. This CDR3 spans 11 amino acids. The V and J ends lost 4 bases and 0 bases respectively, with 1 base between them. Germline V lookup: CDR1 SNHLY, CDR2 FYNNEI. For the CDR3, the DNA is TGTGCCAGCAGTGCCTCCTACGAGCAGTACTTC. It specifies CASSASYEQYF.

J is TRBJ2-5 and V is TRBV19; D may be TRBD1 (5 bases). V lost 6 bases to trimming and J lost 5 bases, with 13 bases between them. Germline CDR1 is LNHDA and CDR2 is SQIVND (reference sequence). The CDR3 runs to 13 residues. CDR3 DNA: TGTGCCAGTAGCCGAAACTACAGGGAGACCCAGTACTTC. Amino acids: CASSRNYRETQYF. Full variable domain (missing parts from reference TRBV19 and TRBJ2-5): DGGITQSPKYLFRKEGQNVTLSCEQNLNHDAMYWYRQDPGQGLRLIYYSQIVNDFQKGDIAEGYSVSREKKESFPLTVTSAQKNPTAFYLCASSRNYRETQYFGPGTRLLVL.

The CDR3 coding sequence is TGTGCCAGCAAAGGGACTAGCGGCCAGAAGCAGTACTTC. This encodes CASKGTSGQKQYF. The rearrangement links TRBV6-5 to TRBJ2-7, with TRBD2 matching over 11 bases. V shed 7 bases and J 8 bases; nucleotides not matched to a gene: 7. This CDR3 spans 13 amino acids. Germline CDR1 MNHEY, CDR2 SVGAGI.

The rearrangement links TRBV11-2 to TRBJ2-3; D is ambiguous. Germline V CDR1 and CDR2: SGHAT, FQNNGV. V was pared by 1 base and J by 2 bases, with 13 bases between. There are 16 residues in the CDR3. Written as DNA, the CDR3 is TGTGCCAGCAGCTTAGGGGCCGACCTAGACACAGATACGCAGTATTTT. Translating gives CASSLGADLDTDTQYF.

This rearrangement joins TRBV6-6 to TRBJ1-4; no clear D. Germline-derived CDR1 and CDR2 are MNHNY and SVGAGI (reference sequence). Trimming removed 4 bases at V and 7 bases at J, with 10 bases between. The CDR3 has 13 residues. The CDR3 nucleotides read TGTGCCAGCAGTTCCACAACGGGTGAAAAACTGTTTTTT. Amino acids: CASSSTTGEKLFF.

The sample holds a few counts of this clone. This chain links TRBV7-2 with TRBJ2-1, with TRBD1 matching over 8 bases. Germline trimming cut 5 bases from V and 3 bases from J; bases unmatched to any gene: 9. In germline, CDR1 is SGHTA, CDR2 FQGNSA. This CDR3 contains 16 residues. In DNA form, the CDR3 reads TGTGCCAGCAGCACCCGACAGGGGACCCTCTACAATGAGCAGTTCTTC. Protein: CASSTRQGTLYNEQFF.

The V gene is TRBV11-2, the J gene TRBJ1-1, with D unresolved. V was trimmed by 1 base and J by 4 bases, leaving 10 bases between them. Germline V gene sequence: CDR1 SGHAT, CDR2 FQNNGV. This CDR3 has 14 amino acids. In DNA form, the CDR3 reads TGTGCCAGCAGCTTAGGCGGGCAGACCACTGAAGCTTTCTTT. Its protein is CASSLGGQTTEAFF.

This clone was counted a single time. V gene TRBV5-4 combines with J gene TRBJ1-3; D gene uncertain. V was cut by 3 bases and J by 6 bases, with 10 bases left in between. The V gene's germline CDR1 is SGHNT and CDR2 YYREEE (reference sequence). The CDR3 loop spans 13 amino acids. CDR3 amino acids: CASSSPRANTIYF. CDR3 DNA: TGTGCCAGCAGCTCCCCTCGAGCAAACACCATATATTTT.

CDR3 residues: CASSITRDYGYTF. In DNA, the CDR3 is TGTGCCAGTAGCATAACACGGGACTATGGCTACACCTTC. V gene TRBV19 combines with J gene TRBJ1-2; D not certain. The germline V and J ends were trimmed by 6 bases and 3 bases, with 11 bases remaining between them. CDR1 LNHDA and CDR2 SQIVND come from the germline V gene (reference sequence). The CDR3 runs 13 residues. Looking up the rest from reference TRBV19 and TRBJ1-2 gives the full variable domain: DGGITQSPKYLFRKEGQNVTLSCEQNLNHDAMYWYRQDPGQGLRLIYYSQIVNDFQKGDIAEGYSVSREKKESFPLTVTSAQKNPTAFYLCASSITRDYGYTFGSGTRLTVV.

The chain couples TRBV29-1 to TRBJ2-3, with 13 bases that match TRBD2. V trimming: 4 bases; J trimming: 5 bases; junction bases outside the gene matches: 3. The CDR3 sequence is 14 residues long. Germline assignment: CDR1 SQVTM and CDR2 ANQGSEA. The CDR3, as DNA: TGCAGCGTTGGACTAGCGGGAGGCGGAGATACGCAGTATTTT. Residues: CSVGLAGGGDTQYF.